Listed here are 23 T cell receptor beta chains from one sample, sequenced in a study of cytomegalovirus exposure and HLA in healthy donors. The study ran its PCR with 60 Vbeta and 13 Jbeta primers. Sequenced by immunoSEQ multiplex PCR; TCRdb stores in-frame clones only, minus some. The sample includes 95,000 to 150,000 clones, approximately 65% of them seen just once. The specimen was PBMCs. The receptors stem from a man younger than 35 in good health and CMV-seronegative.

This chain links TRBV11-2 with TRBJ2-3, with 11 bases lining up with TRBD2. The CDR3 totals 18 residues. Germline V gene lookup returns CDR1 SGHAT and CDR2 FQNNGV. The ends lost 5 bases at V and 1 base at J; junction bases unmatched: 11. CDR3 coding DNA: TGTGCCAGCAGCGACCCAACTAGCGGGAGTGTGGGCACAGATACGCAGTATTTT. Its protein product is CASSDPTSGSVGTDTQYF.

This chain connects TRBV15 to TRBJ2-3; 7 nucleotides align to TRBD2. The germline V gene has CDR1 LNHNV and CDR2 YYDKDF (reference sequence). The CDR3 is 17 amino acids. V was pared by 3 bases and J by 0 bases, with 9 bases of the junction left unmatched. The CDR3, as DNA: TGTGCCACCAGCAGGGACGCGGGACTACGAAGCACAGATACGCAGTATTTT. Translated: CATSRDAGLRSTDTQYF.

This clone was observed a few times. The V call is TRBV4-3, the J call TRBJ2-1; tentative D call: TRBD2 (5 bases). CDR3 length equals 13 residues. Germline V lookup: CDR1 LGHNA, CDR2 YSLEER. Trimming removed 4 bases from V and 13 bases from J, with 17 bases in between. CDR3 region: CASSPSRGLTQFF. DNA of the CDR3: TGCGCCAGCAGCCCCTCGAGAGGGTTAACTCAGTTCTTC.

The chain employs TRBV4-1 and TRBJ2-7; tentative D call: TRBD1 (6 bases). The CDR3 length is 16 residues. The ends were cut back, 2 bases at V and 3 bases at J, with 17 bases in the middle. Germline-derived CDR1 and CDR2 are MGHRA and YSYEKL. The CDR3 region is CASSQIPGTLVYEQYF. As DNA, the CDR3 is TGCGCCAGCAGCCAAATCCCTGGGACATTGGTCTACGAGCAGTACTTC.

The chain links TRBV2 to TRBJ1-2; TRBD1 might be the D (6 bases). Germline lookup yields CDR1 SNHLY and CDR2 FYNNEI. V lost 6 bases and J lost 6, with 11 bases in between. The CDR3 is 12 residues long. In nucleotides, the CDR3 is TGTGCCAGCAGGGGGGCTAGGGATGGCTACACCTTC. It yields the protein CASRGARDGYTF.

The chain recombines TRBV9 with TRBJ2-7; D unresolved. The CDR3 is 13 amino acids. The V gene's germline CDR1 is SGDLS and CDR2 YYNGEE. The V end was cut by 0 bases, the J end by 3 bases, with 7 bases between. CDR3 amino acids: CASSVGGSYEQYF. CDR3 coding DNA: TGTGCCAGCAGCGTAGGTGGCAGCTACGAGCAGTACTTC.

V is TRBV19 and J is TRBJ1-1; 7 bases fit TRBD1. The CDR3 is made up of 16 amino acids. After removal of 5 bases from V and 0 bases from J, the junction contained 9 bases not matched to a gene. Germline V gene lookup returns CDR1 LNHDA and CDR2 SQIVND (reference sequence). CDR3 region: CASSGDSPMMNTEAFF. The CDR3 DNA sequence: TGTGCCAGTAGTGGGGACAGTCCCATGATGAACACTGAAGCTTTCTTT.

The rearrangement joins TRBV27 to TRBJ2-7, with D maybe TRBD2 (5 bases). Germline V gene lookup returns CDR1 MNHEY and CDR2 SMNVEV (reference sequence). The V and J ends lost 3 bases and 0 bases respectively, with 6 bases between them. The CDR3 length is 13 residues. The CDR3: CASSFGVSYEQYF. CDR3 nucleotide sequence: TGTGCCAGCAGTTTCGGGGTCTCCTACGAGCAGTACTTC.

The rearrangement links TRBV6-5 to TRBJ1-1, with TRBD1 as a possible D gene (5 bases). The germline V and J ends were trimmed by 2 bases and 5 bases, with 15 bases remaining between them. The CDR3 sequence is 15 residues long. Germline values: CDR1 MNHEY, CDR2 SVGAGI. This CDR3 reads CASSYPGGGRTEAFF. CDR3 in DNA: TGTGCCAGCAGTTACCCTGGGGGGGGTAGGACTGAAGCTTTCTTT.

V is TRBV6-4 and J is TRBJ2-1; TRBD2 matches at 10 bases. Looked up from germline, CDR1 is MRHNA and CDR2 is SNTAGT. V shed 0 bases and J 8 bases; nucleotides not matched to a gene: 7. This CDR3 is 16 amino acids long. The CDR3 is CASSDSIERGGHEQFF. The CDR3 region has the DNA TGTGCCAGCAGTGACTCGATCGAGCGGGGGGGCCATGAGCAGTTCTTC.

This chain uses TRBV6-6 with TRBJ2-6; maybe TRBD2 (7 bases). The length of the CDR3 is 16 residues. V lost 2 bases and J 0 bases, leaving 8 bases between the germline ends. CDR1 and CDR2 (germline): MNHNY, SVGAGI (reference sequence). The CDR3 loop reads CASSYRGGSGANVLTF. The DNA for the CDR3 is TGTGCCAGCAGTTACAGGGGGGGCTCTGGGGCCAACGTCCTGACTTTC.

The chain couples TRBV28 to TRBJ2-5; D is possibly TRBD1 (5 bases). This CDR3 region has 12 residues. CDR1 and CDR2 (germline): MDHEN, SYDVKM. Trimming pared 6 bases from V and 5 bases from J, leaving 10 bases between. CDR3 DNA sequence: TGTGCCAGCAGAGGGGTGCGGGAGACCCAGTACTTC. Its protein is CASRGVRETQYF.

This chain uses TRBV27 with TRBJ2-7; 8 bases map to TRBD1. The germline CDR1 and CDR2 sequences are MNHEY and SMNVEV (reference sequence). V lost 1 base to trimming and J lost 7 bases; unmatched junction nucleotides: 6. The length of the CDR3 is 14 residues. CDR3 loop: CASSLFRGRGEQYF. The DNA of the CDR3 is TGTGCCAGCAGTTTATTCAGGGGGCGCGGTGAGCAGTACTTC.

This chain links TRBV9 with TRBJ1-3; 9 positions match TRBD1. This CDR3 contains 18 residues. With V trimmed by 6 bases and J by 0 bases, 13 bases remained unmatched. The V gene's germline CDR1 is SGDLS and CDR2 YYNGEE. The CDR3 loop reads CASTHNPGQGNSGNTIYF. The CDR3 nucleotides read TGTGCCAGCACCCACAACCCGGGACAGGGCAACTCTGGAAACACCATATATTTT. The full variable domain, with the rest looked up from reference TRBV9 and TRBJ1-3, is DSGVTQTPKHLITATGQRVTLRCSPRSGDLSVYWYQQSLDQGLQFLIQYYNGEERAKGNILERFSAQQFPDLHSELNLSSLELGDSALYFCASTHNPGQGNSGNTIYFGEGSWLTVV.

This clone has a handful of counts. The J gene is TRBJ1-1, the V gene TRBV27; tentatively, D is TRBD1 (6 bases). Trimming shortened V by 3 bases and J by 4 bases, and 12 bases separated the two germline ends. Germline CDR1 MNHEY, CDR2 SMNVEV (reference sequence). This CDR3 has 14 residues. The CDR3 spells CASSFDYRATEAFF. CDR3 sequence (DNA): TGTGCCAGCAGTTTCGACTACAGGGCCACTGAAGCTTTCTTT.

The genes are TRBV28 and TRBJ2-3; 7 bases fit TRBD2. The germline CDR1 and CDR2 sequences are MDHEN and SYDVKM. CDR3 size: 17 residues. J lost 2 bases, V lost 5 bases, and 13 bases had no gene match. CDR3: CASSGSKTSLFTDTQYF. CDR3 DNA: TGTGCCAGCAGTGGTTCTAAGACTAGCCTTTTCACAGATACGCAGTATTTT.

The CDR3 loop reads CATSRDPTPPTSYEQYF. The CDR3 bases are TGTGCCACCAGCAGAGATCCCACTCCCCCTACTTCCTACGAGCAGTACTTC. The chain links TRBV15 to TRBJ2-5; D unresolved. The J call is in doubt because the DNA end fits TRBJ2-7 better. The CDR3 is made up of 17 amino acids. The V gene's germline CDR1 is LNHNV and CDR2 YYDKDF (reference sequence).

For the CDR3, the DNA is TGTGCCAGTAGTATAGTGACAGCCTTCTCTGGAAACACCATATATTTT. Translated, it gives CASSIVTAFSGNTIYF. V usage is TRBV19 and J usage is TRBJ1-3, with D maybe TRBD1 (5 bases). CDR3 length equals 16 residues. CDR1 is LNHDA, CDR2 SQIVND, per germline (reference sequence). The V gene lost 1 base and the J gene lost 0 bases, with 10 bases spanning the gap.

V gene TRBV30 combines with J gene TRBJ1-2, with D tentatively TRBD1 (6 bases). The CDR3 runs to 12 residues. CDR1 is GTSNPN and CDR2 is SVGIG in the germline V gene (reference sequence). V dropped 2 bases and J dropped 8 bases, with 12 bases sitting between them. CDR3: CAWSTGSLGYTF. The CDR3 bases are TGTGCCTGGAGTACAGGGTCCCTGGGCTACACCTTC.

This clone has a single count. The V gene is TRBV7-9, the J gene TRBJ2-7; 10 bases align to TRBD2. The CDR3 extends over 15 amino acids. Per the germline V gene, CDR1 is SEHNR and CDR2 is FQNEAQ (reference sequence). The junction had 9 bases not matched to a gene; V was cut back by 6 bases and J by 4 bases. The CDR3 spells CASSQLAGKLYEQYF. In nucleotides, the CDR3 is TGTGCCAGCAGTCAACTAGCGGGGAAACTATACGAGCAGTACTTC.

The V call is TRBV29-1, the J call TRBJ2-3, with D possibly being TRBD2 (5 bases). Germline loops: CDR1 SQVTM, CDR2 ANQGSEA. The CDR3 extends over 11 amino acids. V lost 6 bases to trimming and J lost 1 base, with 5 bases between them. This chain's CDR3 is CSVGGTDTQYF. CDR3 coding DNA: TGCAGCGTCGGGGGCACAGATACGCAGTATTTT.

V and J are TRBV5-1 and TRBJ2-5; the match to TRBD2 covers 15 bases. Germline V lookup: CDR1 SGHRS, CDR2 YFSETQ. This CDR3 comprises 18 residues. V was pared by 2 bases and J by 2 bases, with 7 bases of the junction left unmatched. This CDR3 is CASSFGLAGGGWQETQYF. In nucleotides, the CDR3 is TGCGCCAGCAGCTTTGGACTAGCGGGAGGGGGATGGCAAGAGACCCAGTACTTC.

In its sample, this clone was seen once. A junction end diverges from the germline sequence, so it may reflect a read error. The chain carries TRBV9 and TRBJ2-1, with D possibly matching TRBD2 (6 bases). CDR1 and CDR2 from the germline V gene are SGDLS and YYNGEE. The CDR3 is 17 amino acids. The CDR3 reads CASSHNSGGTLYSEQFF. CDR3 DNA: TGTGCCAGCAGCCATAACTCTGGCGGGACCCTCTACAGTGAGCAGTTCTTC.